This TCR beta chain came from a study of Ad26.COV2.S vaccination and SARS-CoV-2 variants. Study-level points and caveats: Possible underestimation of total T cell responses by the TCR breadth and depth analyses was noted.

Indicated treatment: 15 to 20 received Ad26.COV2.S at low or high dose, single or two shots; about 5 received placebo; per-sample allocation not given. The samples were gathered on day 63 after the first injection of vaccine or placebo. Aged 18-55 years, donor was enrolled in Boston in about 2020. Its platform was an Ad26 vector, and its expressed antigen was Wuhan-strain SARS-CoV-2 spike. This clone has only a few counts. No antigen is known for it. Germline-derived CDR1 and CDR2 are SGHTA and FQGNSA. With 1 base removed from V and 7 bases from J, the gap between germline ends came to 11 bases. CDR3 length: 14 residues. The method was immunoSEQ multiplex PCR; TCRdb's version includes in-frame clones alone and lacks a portion of them. The sample includes about 460,000 clones, nearly 90% of them seen just once.

This specimen consisted of peripheral blood, obtained in a trial of Ad26.COV2.S vaccine versus placebo. This clonotype was sampled from a person aged 18-60 years who received the Ad26.COV2.S COVID-19 vaccine or a placebo. This chain connects TRBV7-2 to TRBJ1-5, with D unresolved. The CDR3 coding sequence is TGTGCCAGCAGCTTAGGCTCTGGCGGGCAGCCCCAGCATTTT. The encoded protein is CASSLGSGGQPQHF.